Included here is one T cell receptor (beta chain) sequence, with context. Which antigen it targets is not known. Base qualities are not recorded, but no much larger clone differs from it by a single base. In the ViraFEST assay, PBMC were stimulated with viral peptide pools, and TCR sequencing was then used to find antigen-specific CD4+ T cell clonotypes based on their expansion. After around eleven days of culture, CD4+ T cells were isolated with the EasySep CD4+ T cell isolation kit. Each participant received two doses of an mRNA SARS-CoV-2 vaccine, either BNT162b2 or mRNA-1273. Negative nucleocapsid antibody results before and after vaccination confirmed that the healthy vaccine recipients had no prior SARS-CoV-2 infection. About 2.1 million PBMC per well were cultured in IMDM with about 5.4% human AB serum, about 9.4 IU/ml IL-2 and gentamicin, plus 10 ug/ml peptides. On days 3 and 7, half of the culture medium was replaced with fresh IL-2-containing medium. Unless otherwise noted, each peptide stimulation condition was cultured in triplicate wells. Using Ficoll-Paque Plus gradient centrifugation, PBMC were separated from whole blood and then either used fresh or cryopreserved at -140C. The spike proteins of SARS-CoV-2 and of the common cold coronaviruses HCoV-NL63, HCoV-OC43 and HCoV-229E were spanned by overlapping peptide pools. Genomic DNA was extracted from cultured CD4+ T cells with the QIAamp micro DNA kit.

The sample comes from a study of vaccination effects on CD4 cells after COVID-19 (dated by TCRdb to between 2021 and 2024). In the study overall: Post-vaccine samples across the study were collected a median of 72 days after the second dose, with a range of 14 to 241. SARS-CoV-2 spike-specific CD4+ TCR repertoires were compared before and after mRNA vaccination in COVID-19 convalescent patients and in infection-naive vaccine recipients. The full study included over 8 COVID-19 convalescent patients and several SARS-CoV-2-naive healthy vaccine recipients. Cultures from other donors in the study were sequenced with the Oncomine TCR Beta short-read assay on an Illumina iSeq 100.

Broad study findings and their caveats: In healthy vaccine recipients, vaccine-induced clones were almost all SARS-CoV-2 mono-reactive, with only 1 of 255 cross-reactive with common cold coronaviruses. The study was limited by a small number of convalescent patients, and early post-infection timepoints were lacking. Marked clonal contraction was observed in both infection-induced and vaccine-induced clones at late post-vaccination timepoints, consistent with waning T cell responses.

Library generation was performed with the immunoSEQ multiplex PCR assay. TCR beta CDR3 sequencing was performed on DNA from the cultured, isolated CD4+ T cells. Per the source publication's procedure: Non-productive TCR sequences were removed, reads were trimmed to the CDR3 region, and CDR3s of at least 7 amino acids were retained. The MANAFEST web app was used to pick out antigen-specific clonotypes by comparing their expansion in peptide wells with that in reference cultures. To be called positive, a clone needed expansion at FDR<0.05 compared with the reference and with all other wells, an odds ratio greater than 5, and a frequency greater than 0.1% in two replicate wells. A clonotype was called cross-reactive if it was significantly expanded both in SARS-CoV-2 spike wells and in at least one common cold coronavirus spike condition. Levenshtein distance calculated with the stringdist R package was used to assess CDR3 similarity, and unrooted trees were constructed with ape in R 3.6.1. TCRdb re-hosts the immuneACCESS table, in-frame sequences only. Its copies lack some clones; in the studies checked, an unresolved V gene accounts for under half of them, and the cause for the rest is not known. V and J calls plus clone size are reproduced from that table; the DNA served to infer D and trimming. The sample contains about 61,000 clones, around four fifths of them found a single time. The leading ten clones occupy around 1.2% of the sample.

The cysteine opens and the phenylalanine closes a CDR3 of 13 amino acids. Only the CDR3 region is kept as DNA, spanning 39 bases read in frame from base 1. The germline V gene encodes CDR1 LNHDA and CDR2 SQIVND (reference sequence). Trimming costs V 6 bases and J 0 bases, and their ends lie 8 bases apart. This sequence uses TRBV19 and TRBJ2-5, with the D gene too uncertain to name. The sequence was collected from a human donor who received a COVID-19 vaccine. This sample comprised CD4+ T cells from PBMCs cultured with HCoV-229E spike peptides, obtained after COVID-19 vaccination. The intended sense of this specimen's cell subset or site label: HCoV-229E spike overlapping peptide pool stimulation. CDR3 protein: CASRTPYQETQYF. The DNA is TGTGCCAGTAGGACACCGTACCAAGAGACCCAGTACTTC.